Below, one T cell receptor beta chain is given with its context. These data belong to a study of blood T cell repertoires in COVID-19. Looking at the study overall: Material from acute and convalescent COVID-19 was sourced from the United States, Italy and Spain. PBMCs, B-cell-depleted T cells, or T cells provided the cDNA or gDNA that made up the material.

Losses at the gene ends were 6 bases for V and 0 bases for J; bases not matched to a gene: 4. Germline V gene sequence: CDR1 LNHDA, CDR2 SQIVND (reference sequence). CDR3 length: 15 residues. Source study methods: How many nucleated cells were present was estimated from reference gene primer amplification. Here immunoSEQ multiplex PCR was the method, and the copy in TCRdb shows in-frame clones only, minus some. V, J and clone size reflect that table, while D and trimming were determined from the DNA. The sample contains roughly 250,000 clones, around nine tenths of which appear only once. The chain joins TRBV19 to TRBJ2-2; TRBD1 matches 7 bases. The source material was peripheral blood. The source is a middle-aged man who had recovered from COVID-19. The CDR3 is CASRTQGANTGELFF. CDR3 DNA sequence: TGTGCCAGTAGGACGCAGGGGGCGAACACCGGGGAGCTGTTTTTT.